The 5 T cell receptor beta chains in this list originate from one sample, sequenced in a study of T cell responses to AZD1222 COVID-19 vaccine. Libraries were prepared by immunoSEQ multiplex PCR; TCRdb keeps only in-frame clonotypes and omits some of them. The profile shows roughly 33,000 clones, around 78% of them singletons. Sequencing was performed on peripheral blood, taken 28 days after the second AZD1222 dose. The receptors here all came from an adult who received the AZD1222 COVID-19 vaccine.

The gene calls are TRBV4-1 and TRBJ1-6; TRBD1 agrees at 7 bases. Trimming took 3 bases from V and 10 from J; bases not matched to a gene: 12. Germline V gene sequence: CDR1 MGHRA, CDR2 YSYEKL. The CDR3 extends over 16 amino acids. DNA for the CDR3: TGCGCCAGCAGCCACCGTGACAGGGTAGCAGGATCACCCCTCCACTTT. Protein sequence: CASSHRDRVAGSPLHF.

The chain employs TRBV14 and TRBJ1-4, with D perhaps matching TRBD1 (5 bases). V was pared by 3 bases and J by 9 bases, with 11 bases between. Per germline, CDR1 SGHDN and CDR2 FVKESK. The CDR3 consists of 13 residues. DNA for the CDR3: TGTGCCAGCAGCCAGACCTTGGGGCAAAAACTGTTTTTT. It translates to CASSQTLGQKLFF.

The chain carries TRBV12-3 or TRBV12-4 and TRBJ2-3, with unresolved D. The CDR3 spans 13 residues. Trimming shortened V by 6 bases and J by 0 bases, and 7 bases separated the two germline ends. The CDR3 nucleotides are TGTGCCAGCAGGGCTAGGAGCACAGATACGCAGTATTTT. This gives the protein CASRARSTDTQYF.

V gene TRBV6-5 combines with J gene TRBJ1-4; possibly TRBD1 for D (5 bases). The V gene's germline CDR1 is MNHEY and CDR2 SVGAGI. Trimming took off 2 bases at V and 10 bases at J, with 14 bases between the two ends. The CDR3 runs to 14 residues. CDR3 bases: TGTGCCAGCAGTTACGGGCAGGGTGGTACAAAACTGTTTTTT. Translated, it gives CASSYGQGGTKLFF.

This chain uses TRBV7-9 with TRBJ1-3, with D perhaps matching TRBD1 (5 bases). The ends were cut back, 5 bases at V and 1 base at J, with 18 bases in the middle. The CDR3 runs to 17 residues. The germline gives CDR1 SEHNR, CDR2 FQNEAQ (reference sequence). CDR3 sequence (DNA): TGTGCCAGCAGCGTTCAGGGCACCGTACTATCTGGAAACACCATATATTTT. It specifies CASSVQGTVLSGNTIYF.